One sample yielded the 26 T cell receptor beta chains listed below, sequenced in a study of T cell responses to AZD1222 COVID-19 vaccine. Sequencing was performed with immunoSEQ multiplex PCR; in TCRdb, only in-frame clones are kept and a portion is missing. The sample contains more than 95,000 clones, roughly 90% of which appear only once. Sequencing used peripheral blood, obtained on day 0 of MenACWY control vaccination. The receptors stem from an adult in good health.

This clone was picked up many times. The V and J genes are TRBV3-1 (or the pseudogene TRBV3-2) and TRBJ2-2; 11 nucleotides match TRBD2. Germline trimming cut 4 bases from V and 3 bases from J; bases unmatched to any gene: 7. The CDR3 has 17 residues. Germline V lookup: CDR1 LGHDT, CDR2 YNNKEL (reference sequence). CDR3 loop: CASSRSGTSGYTGELFF. Written as DNA, the CDR3 is TGTGCCAGCAGCCGTTCCGGGACTAGCGGATACACCGGGGAGCTGTTTTTT.

The chain uses TRBV25-1 and TRBJ1-5; D is unresolved. The germline gives CDR1 MGHDK, CDR2 SYGVNS. V was trimmed by 3 bases and J by 2 bases, leaving 2 bases between them. This CDR3 contains 12 residues. CDR3 amino acids: CASSEGNQPQHF. CDR3 in DNA: TGTGCCAGCAGTGAGGGCAATCAGCCCCAGCATTTT.

The sample holds one count of this clone. The V and J genes are TRBV4-1 and TRBJ2-7, with D tentatively TRBD1 (5 bases). Trimming removed 2 bases from V and 4 bases from J, with 9 bases in between. CDR3 length equals 13 residues. Germline V gene data show CDR1 as MGHRA and CDR2 as YSYEKL. This CDR3 is CASSQTTEYEQYF. CDR3 coding DNA: TGCGCCAGCAGCCAAACGACAGAATACGAGCAGTACTTC.

This clone came up once. V gene TRBV18 combines with J gene TRBJ2-1, with 10 positions matching TRBD2. This CDR3 has 23 residues. Trimming took 1 base from V and 6 from J; bases not matched to a gene: 27. Germline V gene data show CDR1 as KGHSH and CDR2 as LQKENI. For the CDR3, the DNA is TGTGCCAGCTCACCACGTGTCAGGTGGATAGGGACTAGCGTTCCTAGTTTAACCAATGAGCAGTTCTTC. Encoded protein: CASSPRVRWIGTSVPSLTNEQFF. The full variable domain, rest sourced from reference TRBV18 and TRBJ2-1, is NAGVMQNPRHLVRRRGQEARLRCSPMKGHSHVYWYRQLPEEGLKFMVYLQKENIIDESGMPKERFSAEFPKEGPSILRIQQVVRGDSAAYFCASSPRVRWIGTSVPSLTNEQFFGPGTRLTVL.

The CDR3 bases are TGTGCCTGGAGTGTACAGGAAAAACTGTTTTTT. It encodes CAWSVQEKLFF. The V gene is TRBV30, the J gene TRBJ1-4; D call uncertain. This CDR3 is 11 amino acids long. Trimming pared 0 bases from V and 8 bases from J, leaving 4 bases between. CDR1 and CDR2 from the germline V gene are GTSNPN and SVGIG (reference sequence).

This chain uses TRBV6-5 with TRBJ2-7, with D maybe TRBD2 (6 bases). Trimming removed 7 bases at V and 3 bases at J, with 13 bases between. The CDR3 spans 13 residues. Germline assignment: CDR1 MNHEY and CDR2 SVGAGI. DNA for the CDR3: TGTGCCAGCACGGGGGTTTTTAGCTACGAGCAGTACTTC. Translating gives CASTGVFSYEQYF.

This rearrangement joins TRBV3-1 (or the pseudogene TRBV3-2) to TRBJ1-3; D remains ambiguous. Germline V gene data show CDR1 as LGHDT and CDR2 as YNNKEL (reference sequence). The V gene lost 3 bases and the J gene lost 1 base, with 4 bases spanning the gap. CDR3 size: 13 residues. The CDR3: CASSQGSGNTIYF. The CDR3 region has the DNA TGTGCCAGCAGCCAGGGGTCTGGAAACACCATATATTTT.

The chain carries TRBV6-2 or TRBV6-3 and TRBJ2-3, with 14 bases lining up with TRBD2. V lost 2 bases, J lost 1 base, and 14 bases stayed unmatched. In germline, CDR1 is MNHEY, CDR2 SVGEGT. CDR3 length: 21 residues. CDR3 protein: CASSYPETGTSGSEGTDTQYF. The CDR3 DNA follows: TGTGCCAGCAGTTACCCGGAGACAGGGACTAGCGGGAGTGAAGGCACAGATACGCAGTATTTT.

The rearrangement uses TRBV12-3 or TRBV12-4 and TRBJ1-5, with D possibly matching TRBD1 (5 bases). V dropped 5 bases and J dropped 7 bases, with 6 bases sitting between them. This CDR3 is built from 11 residues. The CDR3 region has the DNA TGTGCCAGCAGTCAGGGACAGCCCCAGCATTTT. This codes for CASSQGQPQHF.

This chain links TRBV24-1 with TRBJ2-7, with 10 bases aligning to TRBD1. The CDR3 consists of 15 residues. The V gene's germline CDR1 is KGHDR and CDR2 SFDVKD. V shed 3 bases, J shed 1 base, and the junction held 2 bases outside the gene matches. CDR3 nucleotides: TGTGCCACCAGTGATCCGGGACAGGGGTCCTACGAGCAGTACTTC. It yields the protein CATSDPGQGSYEQYF.

This rearrangement joins TRBV18 to TRBJ1-4; D ambiguous. This CDR3 contains 11 residues. Germline assignment: CDR1 KGHSH and CDR2 LQKENI. The ends were cut back, 5 bases at V and 5 bases at J, with 3 bases in the middle. The CDR3 loop reads CASSENEKLFF. CDR3 nucleotides: TGTGCCAGCTCAGAGAATGAAAAACTGTTTTTT.

The J gene is TRBJ1-2, the V gene TRBV6-5; maybe TRBD1 (6 bases). V gave up 5 bases and J gave up 0 bases, with 10 bases separating them. In germline, CDR1 is MNHEY, CDR2 SVGAGI. This CDR3 region has 14 residues. DNA for the CDR3: TGTGCCAGCAGTAGGGGGGGGGCTAACTATGGCTACACCTTC. This gives the protein CASSRGGANYGYTF.

The V gene is TRBV5-1, the J gene TRBJ1-1; possible D gene TRBD1, 6 bases. Trimming took off 2 bases at V and 5 bases at J, with 16 bases between the two ends. Germline V gene sequence: CDR1 SGHRS, CDR2 YFSETQ. The CDR3 is 15 amino acids. The CDR3 loop reads CASSFNGQRGTEAFF. In DNA, the CDR3 is TGCGCCAGCAGCTTTAACGGACAGCGGGGGACTGAAGCTTTCTTT.

The chain joins TRBV4-1 to TRBJ1-6; D gene unclear. Germline values: CDR1 MGHRA, CDR2 YSYEKL. V lost 3 bases, J lost 4 bases, and 16 bases lay in between. The CDR3 runs 17 residues. The CDR3 region is CASSHERKGPYNSPLHF. The CDR3 region has the DNA TGCGCCAGCAGCCACGAACGAAAAGGCCCTTATAATTCACCCCTCCACTTT.

V gene TRBV20-1 combines with J gene TRBJ2-1; TRBD2 matches 8 bases. Unmatched junction bases numbered 5, after V lost 3 bases and J lost 4 bases. Germline loops: CDR1 DFQATT, CDR2 SNEGSKA (reference sequence). The CDR3 consists of 14 residues. The CDR3 sequence is CSASDAGGYNEQFF. The CDR3 DNA sequence: TGCAGTGCTAGTGACGCGGGAGGTTACAATGAGCAGTTCTTC.

The rearrangement joins TRBV7-8 to TRBJ1-4; 10 nucleotides line up with TRBD1. This CDR3 contains 15 residues. Germline V gives CDR1 SGHVS, CDR2 FQNEAQ. J gave up 8 bases and V 6 bases, and 9 bases lay outside the gene matches. The CDR3 region has the DNA TGTGCCAGCAGAACAGGAGGGACAGGGGTCGAAAAACTGTTTTTT. Amino acid sequence: CASRTGGTGVEKLFF.

The chain links TRBV2 to TRBJ1-5; D is unresolved. Looked up from germline, CDR1 is SNHLY and CDR2 is FYNNEI. The CDR3 spans 14 residues. V lost 8 bases, J lost 2 bases, and 13 bases lay in between. The CDR3 reads CASWQRHGNQPQHF. In DNA, the CDR3 is TGTGCCAGCTGGCAGCGGCACGGCAATCAGCCCCAGCATTTT.

The V call is TRBV11-3, the J call TRBJ2-7; D might be TRBD2 (6 bases). This CDR3 comprises 14 residues. V shed 3 bases and J shed 7 bases, with 16 bases lying between them. Germline CDR1 SGHNT, CDR2 YENEEA. The CDR3 coding sequence is TGTGCCAGCAGCTTCCGGGACTCTATCGGGGAGCAGTACTTC. This encodes CASSFRDSIGEQYF.

This clone was detected only once. The rearrangement links TRBV5-1 to TRBJ1-6, with a tentative D call TRBD1 (5 bases). V was cut by 0 bases and J by 5 bases, with 12 bases left in between. The CDR3 covers 16 residues. The germline CDR1 and CDR2 sequences are SGHRS and YFSETQ. The CDR3 region is CASSLGGTRDNSPLHF. The CDR3 nucleotides are TGCGCCAGCAGCTTGGGAGGGACCCGCGATAATTCACCCCTCCACTTT.

CDR3 in DNA: TGTGCCAGCAGCGCCGTTAGCGGAGGGGCTTACGAGCAGTACTTC. Residues: CASSAVSGGAYEQYF. The chain joins TRBV21-1 to TRBJ2-7; TRBD2, as called in the table, went unchecked against the DNA. TRBV21-1 is a recognized pseudogene. The CDR3 loop spans 15 amino acids.

The genes are TRBV25-1 and TRBJ1-2; possible D gene TRBD1, 5 bases. The CDR3 loop spans 12 amino acids. The germline V gene has CDR1 MGHDK and CDR2 SYGVNS. The V gene lost 4 bases and the J gene lost 5 bases, with 8 bases spanning the gap. In nucleotides, the CDR3 is TGTGCCAGCAGTGTCAGGGATTATGGCTACACCTTC. Its translation is CASSVRDYGYTF.

The chain combines TRBV5-1 with TRBJ1-2; D gene ambiguous. The CDR3 has 15 residues. Between the trimmed V and J ends, which lost 2 bases and 2 bases, there was a span of 13 bases. Germline values: CDR1 SGHRS, CDR2 YFSETQ. CDR3 sequence (DNA): TGCGCCAGCAGCTTTGAGTCCAGCCTAAACTATGGCTACACCTTC. Protein product: CASSFESSLNYGYTF.

This sequence joins TRBV6-5 and TRBJ2-7; D may be TRBD2 (5 bases). Germline lookup yields CDR1 MNHEY and CDR2 SVGAGI. The CDR3 extends over 12 amino acids. Trimming removed 8 bases from V and 0 bases from J, with 8 bases in between. The CDR3, as DNA: TGTGCCAGCCGGGAATTCTCCTACGAGCAGTACTTC. It encodes CASREFSYEQYF.

The V gene is TRBV21-1, the J gene TRBJ1-4; the table's D gene call, TRBD1, was not cross checked with the DNA. TRBV21-1 is annotated as a pseudogene. This CDR3 region has 14 residues. CDR3 sequence: CASSIQGANEKLFF. For the CDR3, the DNA is TGTGCCAGCAGCATTCAGGGGGCTAATGAAAAACTGTTTTTT.

The chain employs TRBV6-1 and TRBJ2-7, with D possibly being TRBD2 (6 bases). The CDR3 covers 15 residues. The germline gives CDR1 MNHNS, CDR2 SASEGT. With 1 base removed from V and 3 bases from J, the gap between germline ends came to 13 bases. The CDR3 loop is CASSEDWGLLYEQYF. CDR3 nucleotide sequence: TGTGCCAGCAGTGAAGATTGGGGACTTCTCTACGAGCAGTACTTC.

This clone showed up just once. Here the CDR3 DNA reads TGTGCCTGGGACGTTAACTATGGCTACACCTTC. This gives the protein CAWDVNYGYTF. This chain uses TRBV30 with TRBJ1-2; D ambiguous. The germline V and J ends were trimmed by 5 bases and 1 base, with 5 bases remaining between them. The CDR3 consists of 11 residues. Germline CDR1 reads GTSNPN; CDR2 reads SVGIG (reference sequence).